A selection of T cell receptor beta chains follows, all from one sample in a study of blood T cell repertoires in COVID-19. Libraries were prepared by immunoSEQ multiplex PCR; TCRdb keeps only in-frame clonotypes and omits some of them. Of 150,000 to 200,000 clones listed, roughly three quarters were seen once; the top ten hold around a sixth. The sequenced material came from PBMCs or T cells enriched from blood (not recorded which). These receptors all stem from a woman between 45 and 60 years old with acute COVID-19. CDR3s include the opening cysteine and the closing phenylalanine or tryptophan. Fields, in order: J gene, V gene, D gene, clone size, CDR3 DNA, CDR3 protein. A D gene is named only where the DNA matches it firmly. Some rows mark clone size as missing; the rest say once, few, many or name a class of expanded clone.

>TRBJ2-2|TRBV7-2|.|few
TGTGCCAGCAGCTTCGGACTCCCCCCTGAGGAGCTGTTTTTT
CASSFGLPPEELFF
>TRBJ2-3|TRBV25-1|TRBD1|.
TGTGCCAGCAGTGTTGCTCGACAGGGGCCAGATACGCAGTATTTT
CASSVARQGPDTQYF
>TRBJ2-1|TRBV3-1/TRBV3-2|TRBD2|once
TGTGCCAGCAGCCCTACGCGTAGCGGGGGGGCCAGGGAGCAGTTCTTC
CASSPTRSGGAREQFF
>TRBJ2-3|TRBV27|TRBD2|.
TGTGCCAGCAGTCAGGGACTAGCGCAGAGCACAGATACGCAGTATTTT
CASSQGLAQSTDTQYF
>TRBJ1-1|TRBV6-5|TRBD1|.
TGTGCCAGCATTTCCGGACAGGGGAATGGTGAAGCTTTCTTT
CASISGQGNGEAFF
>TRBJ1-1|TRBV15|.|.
TGTGCCACCAGGGAACAGGGTGCTGAAGCTTTCTTT
CATREQGAEAFF
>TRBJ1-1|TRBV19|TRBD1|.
TGTGCCAGTAGTAACACGGGGGTCAGGGGGACTGAAGCTTTCTTT
CASSNTGVRGTEAFF
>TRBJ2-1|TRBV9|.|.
TGTGCCAGCAGCTCCCGAGGGGGGGGGACAAATGAGCAGTTCTTC
CASSSRGGGTNEQFF
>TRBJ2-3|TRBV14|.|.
TGTGCCAGCAGCCCCTTCGGACTCGGCACAGATACGCAGTATTTT
CASSPFGLGTDTQYF
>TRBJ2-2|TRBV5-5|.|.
TGTGCCAGCAGCTTGGGGCCAGGGGCTGGGACCGGGGAGCTGTTTTTT
CASSLGPGAGTGELFF
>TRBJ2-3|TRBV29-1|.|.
TGCAGCGTTGGCCGGGACTTGAGCACAGATACGCAGTATTTT
CSVGRDLSTDTQYF
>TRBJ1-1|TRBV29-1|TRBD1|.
TGCAGCGTTGCTTCTCTCGCGGGCAGGGGGGTTGACACTGAAGCTTTCTTT
CSVASLAGRGVDTEAFF
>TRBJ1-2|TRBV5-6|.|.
TGTGCCAGCAGCTTGATAGCGTCAGGAAGAGAGAGCTATGGCTACACCTTC
CASSLIASGRESYGYTF
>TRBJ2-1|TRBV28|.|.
TGTGCCAGCAGCCTACCGGGATTAAACAATGAGCAGTTCTTC
CASSLPGLNNEQFF
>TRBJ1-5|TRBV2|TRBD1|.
TGTGCCAGCCTAGGACAGGGGGCATATAGCAATCAGCCCCAGCATTTT
CASLGQGAYSNQPQHF
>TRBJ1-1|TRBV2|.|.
TGTGCCAGCAGCTACAGACCGGCGAACACTGAAGCTTTCTTT
CASSYRPANTEAFF
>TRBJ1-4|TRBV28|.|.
TGTGCCAGCAGTTTCTCAGGGACTGGCAGAGAAAAACTGTTTTTT
CASSFSGTGREKLFF
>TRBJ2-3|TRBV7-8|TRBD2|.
TGTGCCAGCAGCTACCCCGCGGAGCGGGGGGGCGGCGATACGCAGTATTTT
CASSYPAERGGGDTQYF
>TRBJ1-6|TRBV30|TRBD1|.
TGTGCCTGGAGTGTAGTGGGGACAGGGAATTCACCCCTCCACTTT
CAWSVVGTGNSPLHF
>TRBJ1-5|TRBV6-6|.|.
TGTGCCAGCAGTCCCACTTCGACGGGATATAGCAATCAGCCCCAGCATTTT
CASSPTSTGYSNQPQHF
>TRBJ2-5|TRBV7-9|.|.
TGTGCCAGCAGCTTAGGGGGAGTTCAAGAGACCCAGTACTTC
CASSLGGVQETQYF
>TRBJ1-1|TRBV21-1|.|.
TGTGCCAGCAGGGCGGCAGACACTGAAGCTTTCTTT
CASRAADTEAFF
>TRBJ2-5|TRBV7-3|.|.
TGTGCCAGCAGCTCGTCTAGTCAAGAGACCCAGTACTTC
CASSSSSQETQYF
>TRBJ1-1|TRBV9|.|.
TGTGCCAGCAGCGCAACCTCCCACAGGGAAGCTTTCTTT
CASSATSHREAFF
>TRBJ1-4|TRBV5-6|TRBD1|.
TGTGCCAGCAGCTTCTGGAGACAGGGGGCGGAACTGTTTTTT
CASSFWRQGAELFF
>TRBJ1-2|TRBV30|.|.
TGTGCCTGGACCGGACAGCACTATGGCTACACCTTC
CAWTGQHYGYTF
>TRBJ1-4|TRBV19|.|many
TGTGCCAGTAGTATAGAGCGGGAACCACTGTTTTTT
CASSIEREPLFF
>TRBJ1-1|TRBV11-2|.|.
TGTGCCAGCAGCCCGGGGGACTGGAAAACAATGAACACTGAAGCTTTCTTT
CASSPGDWKTMNTEAFF
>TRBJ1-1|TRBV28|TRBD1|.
TGTGCCAGCAGTTCAGTCAGGGGGGTTGGCACTGAAGCTTTCTTT
CASSSVRGVGTEAFF
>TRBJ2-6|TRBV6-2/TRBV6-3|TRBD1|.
TGTGCCAGCAGTACCGGACAGGGGGCAGCTGGGGCCAACGTCCTGACTTTC
CASSTGQGAAGANVLTF